This T cell receptor (beta chain) was observed in a study of control samples from healthy donors and cancer patients. The data were produced by immunoSEQ multiplex PCR, yet TCRdb's version contains in-frame clones alone and is incomplete. The sample holds around 20,000 clones, about 82% seen once. In germline, CDR1 is SGHTA, CDR2 FQGNSA. V lost 4 bases and J 6 bases, leaving 16 bases between the germline ends. The length of the CDR3 is 15 residues. Specimen: PBMCs. The clonotype comes from a woman aged 70-85 years with colorectal cancer. The chain carries TRBV7-2 and TRBJ2-1; TRBD1 might be the D (5 bases). The CDR3 is CASSSGWQGFNEQFF. The CDR3 DNA is TGTGCCAGCAGCTCTGGGTGGCAGGGATTCAATGAGCAGTTCTTC. The full variable domain, in which reference TRBV7-2 and TRBJ2-1 provide the parts outside the CDR3, is GAGVSQSPSNKVTEKGKDVELRCDPISGHTALYWYRQSLGQGLEFLIYFQGNSAPDKSGLPSDRFSAERTGGSVSTLTIQRTQQEDSAVYLCASSSGWQGFNEQFFGPGTRLTVL.